A selection of T cell receptor beta chains follows, all from one sample in a study of blood T cell repertoires in COVID-19. Assay used: immunoSEQ multiplex PCR; TCRdb lists only in-frame clones, some missing. The sample carries under 80,000 clones, over 80% recorded once. Sample: peripheral blood. The receptors were gathered from an elderly woman with active COVID-19. Both conserved end residues are part of each CDR3. D genes are given only for firm matches. Rows give clone size only sometimes, using once, few, many, or a class for an expanded clone.

V	size	D	J	DNA	CDR3
TRBV28	.	.	TRBJ2-2	TGTGCCAGCAGTTTATCGGTAGGCCGAGGGTCCGGGGAGCTGTTTTTT	CASSLSVGRGSGELFF
TRBV19	.	.	TRBJ1-5	TGTGCCAGTAGCTCGGGCGGGGGCGTTCAGCCCCAGCATTTT	CASSSGGGVQPQHF
TRBV18	.	.	TRBJ1-2	TGTGCCAGCTCACTCCAGGGGAACTATGGCTACACCTTC	CASSLQGNYGYTF
TRBV28	.	TRBD1	TRBJ1-1	TGTGCCAGCAGTTTACGGACAGGGAACACTGAAGCTTTCTTT	CASSLRTGNTEAFF
TRBV29-1	.	TRBD1	TRBJ1-5	TGCAGCGTTGAAGATCTTTTAGTAGGGGACAGGGATCCGGGATTGGGCAATCAGCCCCAGCATTTT	CSVEDLLVGDRDPGLGNQPQHF
TRBV6-5	.	.	TRBJ2-7	TGTGCCAGCAGGCAGGGTCCAGGGTGGCACGAGCAGTACTTC	CASRQGPGWHEQYF
TRBV15	.	TRBD2	TRBJ2-3	TGTGCCACCAGCCTAGGGAGCGGGAGGGCCGCAGATACGCAGTATTTT	CATSLGSGRAADTQYF
TRBV2	.	TRBD2	TRBJ2-1	TGTGCCAGCAGTTCCAGCGGGAGTGGCAATGAGCAGTTCTTC	CASSSSGSGNEQFF
TRBV5-1	.	.	TRBJ2-1	TGCGCCAGCAGCTTCGATGGGAGGTGGCCGTTCTTC	CASSFDGRWPFF
TRBV18	.	TRBD1	TRBJ1-1	TGTGCCAGCTCACTAAACGGACAGGCTATGAACACTGAAGCTTTCTTT	CASSLNGQAMNTEAFF
TRBV20-1	.	.	TRBJ1-4	TGCAGTGCTAGTAAGGGGAGGGCTGAAAAACTGTTTTTT	CSASKGRAEKLFF
TRBV5-6	.	TRBD1	TRBJ1-1	TGTGCCAGCAGCCGCCGGACAGGGAGATGGGTGAACACTGAAGCTTTCTTT	CASSRRTGRWVNTEAFF
TRBV7-2	few	TRBD2	TRBJ2-5	TGTGCCAGCAGCTTAAGGGGACTAGCGGGAGAAGAGACCCAGTACTTC	CASSLRGLAGEETQYF
TRBV15	.	.	TRBJ1-2	TGTGCCACCAGCAGAGGGACAGCGGCTAACTATGGCTACACCTTC	CATSRGTAANYGYTF
TRBV28	.	.	TRBJ1-1	TGTGCCAGCAGACACGCAGGGTACGAAGCTTTCTTT	CASRHAGYEAFF
TRBV18	.	TRBD2	TRBJ2-1	TGTGCCAGCTTGCTAGCGGGAGAGAATGAGCAGTTCTTC	CASLLAGENEQFF
TRBV6-5	.	.	TRBJ2-1	TGTGCCAGCAGTTTCTTAAGCGGTTTGGTATTGAATGAGCAGTTCTTC	CASSFLSGLVLNEQFF
TRBV4-2	.	TRBD2	TRBJ2-3	TGTGCCAGCAGCCAAGAATCTAGCGGGAGGCCGGGGGATACGCAGTATTTT	CASSQESSGRPGDTQYF
TRBV27	.	TRBD2	TRBJ2-5	TGTGCCAGCAGTTCCGGGACTAGCGGGAGAAAAAAGACCCAGTACTTC	CASSSGTSGRKKTQYF
TRBV5-1	.	.	TRBJ2-1	TGCGCCAGCAGCTTGGGGCTAGCCAATGAGCAGTTCTTC	CASSLGLANEQFF
TRBV11-3	.	.	TRBJ2-1	TGTGCCAGCAGCTTAGGGACAGACGTGGTCGATGAGCAGTTCTTC	CASSLGTDVVDEQFF
TRBV4-3	.	.	TRBJ2-1	TGCGCCAGCAGCCTATCCGGGACATCGTACAATGAGCAGTTCTTC	CASSLSGTSYNEQFF
TRBV29-1	few	TRBD1	TRBJ2-5	TGCAGCGTTGAAGGGACAGGGGGCGAGGAGACCCAGTACTTC	CSVEGTGGEETQYF
TRBV29-1	.	TRBD1	TRBJ2-5	TGCAGCACGGGACAGGGTGGGGAGACCCAGTACTTC	CSTGQGGETQYF
TRBV19	.	TRBD1	TRBJ1-1	TGTGCCAGTAGTATCCACAGGGGAATGAACACTGAAGCTTTCTTT	CASSIHRGMNTEAFF
TRBV28	.	TRBD2	TRBJ2-7	TGTGCCAGCACTAGCGGGAGGTACGAGCAGTACTTC	CASTSGRYEQYF
TRBV28	.	.	TRBJ1-5	TGTGCCAGCAGCCCGGGTTGGGTTGTCACGGGTGAGCACAATCAGCCCCAGCATTTT	CASSPGWVVTGEHNQPQHF
TRBV28	.	TRBD1	TRBJ2-5	TGTGCCAGCAGTTCAACGATCGACAGGGTTGAGACCCAGTACTTC	CASSSTIDRVETQYF
TRBV9	.	TRBD1	TRBJ2-7	TGTGCCAGCGGAGGACTACCGGGACAGGGTGGCGAGCAGTACTTC	CASGGLPGQGGEQYF
TRBV7-2	.	TRBD2	TRBJ2-2	TGTGCCAGCAGCTTAGGGATAGCGGGAGGGCCGAACACCGGGGAGCTGTTTTTT	CASSLGIAGGPNTGELFF
TRBV30	.	TRBD1	TRBJ1-5	TGTGCCTGGAGTGTACGACAGGGGGGGCAGCCCCAGCATTTT	CAWSVRQGGQPQHF
TRBV27	.	TRBD2	TRBJ2-5	TGTGCCAGCAGACTCGGGGGGGTGGAGACCCAGTACTTC	CASRLGGVETQYF
TRBV7-3	.	.	TRBJ2-1	TGTGCCAGCAGCAAAAACCTGGGGGCCAACAATGAGCAGTTCTTC	CASSKNLGANNEQFF
TRBV7-2	.	TRBD1	TRBJ2-5	TGTGCCAGCAGTTCCGACAGGGGCCAAGAGACCCAGTACTTC	CASSSDRGQETQYF
TRBV27	.	TRBD2	TRBJ2-1	TGTGCCAGCAGTTTCCTAGAGTCGGCGGGAGGTACAAATGAGCAGTTCTTC	CASSFLESAGGTNEQFF
TRBV5-1	.	TRBD2	TRBJ2-7	TGCGCCAGCAGCCCTCGCGGGAGCGGGAGAGACGAGCAGTACTTC	CASSPRGSGRDEQYF
TRBV7-8	.	.	TRBJ1-2	TGTGCCAGCAGTCCCGCAGAGACAGAAGTCTCCTATGGCTACACCTTC	CASSPAETEVSYGYTF
TRBV18	.	TRBD1	TRBJ2-2	TGTGCCAGCTCTCACAATTCTCGACAGGGGAACACCGGGGAGCTGTTTTTT	CASSHNSRQGNTGELFF
TRBV19	.	TRBD1	TRBJ2-2	TGTGCCAGTACCCCGGGACAGGGGAACACCGGGGAGCTGTTTTTT	CASTPGQGNTGELFF
TRBV12-5	.	.	TRBJ1-1	TGTGCTAGTGGCTCAATAGGACAACGGATAAGAAATGAAGCTTTCTTT	CASGSIGQRIRNEAFF
TRBV5-1	.	TRBD1	TRBJ1-5	TGCGCCAGCAGCTTATCCACAGGGGGCCAGCCCCAGCATTTT	CASSLSTGGQPQHF
TRBV19	.	.	TRBJ1-5	TGTGCCAGTAGTATCGCAGGGGGCAATCAGCCCCAGCATTTT	CASSIAGGNQPQHF
TRBV11-2	.	TRBD1	TRBJ2-6	TGTGCCAGCAGCTTACAAAGGGGGCGGGACGTCCTGACTTTC	CASSLQRGRDVLTF
TRBV3-1/TRBV3-2	once	TRBD2	TRBJ2-7	TGTGCCAGCAGCCCAAAATGGGGGGGGCAGTACTTC	CASSPKWGGQYF
TRBV6-5	.	.	TRBJ2-4	TGTGCCAGCAGTTACTCAGGGACAAGTGGAATTAGCATTCAGTACTTC	CASSYSGTSGISIQYF
TRBV4-2	.	TRBD2	TRBJ2-5	TGTGCCAGCAGCCAAACTAGCGGGAGTCTCAAGACCCAGTACTTC	CASSQTSGSLKTQYF
TRBV4-3	.	TRBD2	TRBJ2-1	TGCGCCAGCAGCCAATGGGGACTAGCGGGAGAATTCTACCATGAGCAGTTCTTC	CASSQWGLAGEFYHEQFF
TRBV28	once	.	TRBJ2-3	TGTGCCAGCAGTTTATCGATGATAGCGGCCTTAGTATCGTCAGATACGCAGTATTTT	CASSLSMIAALVSSDTQYF
TRBV19	.	TRBD2	TRBJ2-1	TGTGCCAGTAGCGGGAGGTTTATCGATGAGCAGTTCTTC	CASSGRFIDEQFF
TRBV7-3	.	.	TRBJ1-1	TGTGCCAGCAGATTTGACTGGAACACTGAAGCTTTCTTT	CASRFDWNTEAFF
TRBV18	.	.	TRBJ1-3	TGTGCCAGCTCACCACCGTCCCGCTCTGGAAACACCATATATTTT	CASSPPSRSGNTIYF
TRBV27	once	TRBD1	TRBJ2-1	TGTGCCAGCGGCAGATCCACCGGGACAGGGGGCGATGAGCAGTTCTTC	CASGRSTGTGGDEQFF